These 9 T cell receptor beta chains originate from one sample sequenced in a study of T cell repertoires in cytomegalovirus infection. From the reads, TCRdb called clonotypes with MiXCR, one entry per CDR3 protein. The sample includes 200,000 to 300,000 distinct CDR3 sequences, less than 9.5% of them seen just once. Sequenced input: PBMCs. These receptors originate from a human donor in good health (CMV status not recorded). Some clones in this sample may be carry-over from other donors' samples.

This clonotype was recorded many times. The chain is built from TRBV7-2 and TRBJ1-1; the D is unclear. This CDR3 contains 15 residues. Trimming shortened V by 2 bases and J by 7 bases, and 17 bases separated the two germline ends. The germline V gene has CDR1 SGHTA and CDR2 FQGNSA. DNA of the CDR3: TGTGCCAGCAGCTTAAGCGACGTACCTGGGATTGAAGCTTTCTTT. This translates into CASSLSDVPGIEAFF.

This clonotype has ten or more counts. This chain joins TRBV7-8 and TRBJ2-3; D may be TRBD1 (6 bases). CDR3 size: 18 residues. The V gene lost 1 base and the J gene lost 2 bases, with 19 bases spanning the gap. Germline CDR1 SGHVS, CDR2 FQNEAQ. The CDR3, as DNA: TGTGCCAGCAGCTTAGACTCCCCCGGACAGATTAACACAGATACGCAGTATTTT. It yields the protein CASSLDSPGQINTDTQYF.

This clonotype appeared many times. The gene calls are TRBV18 and TRBJ1-6; TRBD1 is a possible D gene (5 bases). The CDR3 has 14 amino acids. The V end lost 3 bases, the J end lost 6 bases, and 9 bases lay between the germline ends. Germline V CDR1 and CDR2: KGHSH, LQKENI. CDR3 in DNA: TGTGCCAGCTCACCGCGTCAGGGTAATTCACCCCTCCACTTT. As protein: CASSPRQGNSPLHF.

This clonotype has at least ten counts. This chain links TRBV7-2 with TRBJ2-5; D call uncertain. The germline gives CDR1 SGHTA, CDR2 FQGNSA. The CDR3 runs to 15 residues. V was pared by 2 bases and J by 1 base, with 11 bases between. DNA for the CDR3: TGTGCCAGCAGCTTACTAGGGCTGCCCCAAGAGACCCAGTACTTC. It codes for CASSLLGLPQETQYF.

The table lists this clonotype with many counts. The chain joins TRBV7-2 to TRBJ2-3, with TRBD2 identical over 7 bases. The V and J ends lost 5 bases and 5 bases, in that order; junction bases with no gene match: 13. The V gene's germline CDR1 is SGHTA and CDR2 FQGNSA. The CDR3 has 16 residues. The CDR3 nucleotides are TGTGCCAGCAGCCCCCTAAGAAGGGGAGGGAAAGATACGCAGTATTTT. Translation: CASSPLRRGGKDTQYF.

This clonotype has more than one count but fewer than ten. V is TRBV2 and J is TRBJ1-1; 8 bases are a match to TRBD1. The CDR3 consists of 16 residues. V lost 1 base, J lost 7 bases, and 11 bases stayed unmatched. Per the germline V gene, CDR1 is SNHLY and CDR2 is FYNNEI. CDR3 loop: CASSEDGRTGSLEAFF. CDR3 in DNA: TGTGCCAGCAGTGAAGACGGTAGGACAGGGAGCCTTGAAGCTTTCTTT. Supplemented by reference TRBV2 and TRBJ1-1, the full variable domain reads EPEVTQTPSHQVTQMGQEVILRCVPISNHLYFYWYRQILGQKVEFLVSFYNNEISEKSEIFDDQFSVERPDGSNFTLKIRSTKLEDSAMYFCASSEDGRTGSLEAFFGQGTRLTVV.

There are many counts of this clonotype. The V and J genes are TRBV6-1 and TRBJ1-3; perhaps TRBD1 as D (6 bases). CDR1 is MNHNS and CDR2 is SASEGT in the germline V gene. The CDR3 spans 13 residues. V lost 8 bases to trimming and J lost 3 bases, with 11 bases between them. The CDR3 loop reads CASERQVGNTIYF. For the CDR3, the DNA is TGTGCCAGCGAGCGACAGGTTGGAAACACCATATATTTT.

This clonotype came up a few times. The CDR3 DNA follows: TGCAGCGTTGATTTAGTTAGGAGGGAGACCCAGTACTTC. This sequence encodes CSVDLVRRETQYF. The rearrangement uses TRBV29-1 and TRBJ2-5; possible D gene TRBD2, 5 bases. Looked up from germline, CDR1 is SQVTM and CDR2 is ANQGSEA. V shed 3 bases and J shed 5 bases, with 13 bases lying between them. CDR3 length: 13 residues.

This clonotype has ten or more counts. V usage is TRBV7-9 and J usage is TRBJ2-1, with 7 bases matching TRBD2. The CDR3 runs 14 residues. The junction had 2 bases not matched to a gene; V was cut back by 6 bases and J by 0 bases. In germline, CDR1 is SEHNR, CDR2 FQNEAQ (reference sequence). The CDR3 sequence: CASSERGSYNEQFF. CDR3 DNA: TGTGCCAGCAGTGAGCGGGGCTCCTACAATGAGCAGTTCTTC.